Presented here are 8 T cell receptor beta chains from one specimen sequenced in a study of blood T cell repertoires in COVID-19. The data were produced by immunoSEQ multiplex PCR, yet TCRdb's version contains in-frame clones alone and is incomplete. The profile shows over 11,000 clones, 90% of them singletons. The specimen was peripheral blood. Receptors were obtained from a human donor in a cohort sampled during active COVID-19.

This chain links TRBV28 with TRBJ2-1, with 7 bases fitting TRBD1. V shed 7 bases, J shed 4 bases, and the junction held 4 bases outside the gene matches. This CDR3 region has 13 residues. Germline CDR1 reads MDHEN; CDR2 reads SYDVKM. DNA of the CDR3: TGTGCCAGCACCGGGACAGTTTACAATGAGCAGTTCTTC. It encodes CASTGTVYNEQFF.

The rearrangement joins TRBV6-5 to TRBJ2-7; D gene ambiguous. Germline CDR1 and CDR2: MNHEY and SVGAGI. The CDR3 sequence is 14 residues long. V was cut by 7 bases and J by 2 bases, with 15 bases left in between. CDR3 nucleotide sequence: TGTGCCAGCACCACTGATTGGGCAGCCTACGAGCAGTACTTC. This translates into CASTTDWAAYEQYF.

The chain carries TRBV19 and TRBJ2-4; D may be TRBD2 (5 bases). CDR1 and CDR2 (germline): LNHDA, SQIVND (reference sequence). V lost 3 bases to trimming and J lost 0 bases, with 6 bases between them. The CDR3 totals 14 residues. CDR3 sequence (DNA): TGTGCCAGTAGTATGGCGGGAGCCAAAAACATTCAGTACTTC. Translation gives CASSMAGAKNIQYF. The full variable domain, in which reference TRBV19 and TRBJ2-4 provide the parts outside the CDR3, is DGGITQSPKYLFRKEGQNVTLSCEQNLNHDAMYWYRQDPGQGLRLIYYSQIVNDFQKGDIAEGYSVSREKKESFPLTVTSAQKNPTAFYLCASSMAGAKNIQYFGAGTRLSVL.

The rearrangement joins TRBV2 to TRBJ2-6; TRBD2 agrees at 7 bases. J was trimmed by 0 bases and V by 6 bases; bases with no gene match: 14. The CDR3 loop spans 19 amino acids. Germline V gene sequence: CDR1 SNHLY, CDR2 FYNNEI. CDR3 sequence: CASRISSGGTYSGANVLTF. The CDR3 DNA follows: TGTGCCAGCAGAATATCTTCGGGGGGTACATACTCTGGGGCCAACGTCCTGACTTTC.

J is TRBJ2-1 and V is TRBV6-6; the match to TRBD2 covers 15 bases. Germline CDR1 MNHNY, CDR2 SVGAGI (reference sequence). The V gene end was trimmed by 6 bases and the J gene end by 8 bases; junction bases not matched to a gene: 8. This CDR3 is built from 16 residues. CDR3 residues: CASSPHGTSGRYEQFF. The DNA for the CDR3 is TGTGCCAGCAGCCCCCACGGGACTAGCGGGAGGTATGAGCAGTTCTTC.

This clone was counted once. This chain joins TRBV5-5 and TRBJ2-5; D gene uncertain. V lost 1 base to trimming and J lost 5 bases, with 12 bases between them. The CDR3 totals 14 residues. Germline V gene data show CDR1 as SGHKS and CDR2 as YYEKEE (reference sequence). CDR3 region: CASSLTGTTETQYF. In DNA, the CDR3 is TGTGCCAGCAGCTTGACGGGTACCACCGAGACCCAGTACTTC. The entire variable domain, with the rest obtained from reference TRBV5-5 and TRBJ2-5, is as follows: DAGVTQSPTHLIKTRGQQVTLRCSPISGHKSVSWYQQVLGQGPQFIFQYYEKEERGRGNFPDRFSARQFPNYSSELNVNALLLGDSALYLCASSLTGTTETQYFGPGTRLLVL.

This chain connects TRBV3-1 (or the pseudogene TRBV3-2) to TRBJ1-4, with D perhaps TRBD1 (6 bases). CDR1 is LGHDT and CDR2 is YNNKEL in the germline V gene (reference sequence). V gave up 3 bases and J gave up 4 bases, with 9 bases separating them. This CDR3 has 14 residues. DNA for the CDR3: TGTGCCAGCAGCCACGACAGGATTAATGAAAAACTGTTTTTT. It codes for CASSHDRINEKLFF.

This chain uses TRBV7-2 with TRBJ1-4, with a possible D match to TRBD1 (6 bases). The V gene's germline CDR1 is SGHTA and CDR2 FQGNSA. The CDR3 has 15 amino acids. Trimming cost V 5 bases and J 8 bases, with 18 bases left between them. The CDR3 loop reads CASSTDQGMAEKLFF. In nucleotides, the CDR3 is TGTGCCAGCAGCACAGACCAGGGGATGGCCGAAAAACTGTTTTTT. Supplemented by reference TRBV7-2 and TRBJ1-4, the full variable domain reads GAGVSQSPSNKVTEKGKDVELRCDPISGHTALYWYRQSLGQGLEFLIYFQGNSAPDKSGLPSDRFSAERTGGSVSTLTIQRTQQEDSAVYLCASSTDQGMAEKLFFGSGTQLSVL.